A single sample is the source of the 28 T cell receptor beta chains below, sequenced in a study of blood T cells in healthy people across ages. A sample-barcoded 5' primer and a J-beta primer mix were used in a second PCR of about 7 to 11 cycles. TCRdb ran MiXCR on the 5' RACE reads and lists one entry per CDR3 protein. This table has about 1 million distinct CDR3 sequences, roughly 45% appearing once. The sequenced material came from blood. These receptors were obtained from a woman between 55 and 75 years old in good health.

Only a few counts were recorded for this clonotype. V and J are TRBV27 and TRBJ2-3; 7 nucleotides agree with TRBD1. The CDR3 totals 17 residues. Losses at the gene ends were 6 bases for V and 6 bases for J; bases not matched to a gene: 18. Germline assignment: CDR1 MNHEY and CDR2 SMNVEV (reference sequence). The DNA of the CDR3 is TGTGCCAGCAGCCCGTACCGGGACAGCGGTTTATTGGATACGCAGTATTTT. Its translation: CASSPYRDSGLLDTQYF.

There are many counts of this clonotype. The chain employs TRBV4-1 and TRBJ1-2; TRBD1 agrees at 7 bases. V was clipped by 5 bases and J by 3 bases; unmatched bases: 3. Germline V gene data show CDR1 as MGHRA and CDR2 as YSYEKL. CDR3 size: 13 residues. CDR3 loop: CASSRGLDYGYTF. The CDR3 DNA reads as TGCGCCAGCAGCAGGGGGCTGGACTATGGCTACACCTTC.

This chain uses TRBV5-1 with TRBJ2-4, with 8 bases matching TRBD1. In germline, CDR1 is SGHRS, CDR2 YFSETQ. V shed 4 bases and J 0 bases; nucleotides not matched to a gene: 9. CDR3 length equals 17 residues. CDR3 residues: CASSVGQGTLAKNIQYF. CDR3 nucleotides: TGCGCCAGCAGCGTTGGACAGGGAACCTTAGCCAAAAACATTCAGTACTTC.

CDR3 amino acids: CASVPGETSTDTQYF. The DNA for the CDR3 is TGTGCCTCCGTCCCAGGGGAAACTAGCACAGATACGCAGTATTTT. J is TRBJ2-3 and V is TRBV2, with D maybe TRBD1 (6 bases). The V and J ends lost 11 bases and 0 bases respectively, with 18 bases between them. CDR1 and CDR2 (germline): SNHLY, FYNNEI. This CDR3 region has 15 residues.

V and J are TRBV4-1 and TRBJ2-7, with D tentatively TRBD2 (6 bases). Germline CDR1 MGHRA, CDR2 YSYEKL. The V end lost 0 bases, the J end lost 4 bases, and 13 bases lay between the germline ends. The CDR3 spans 15 residues. Here the CDR3 DNA reads TGCGCCAGCAGCCAAGATCCAGCGGGTGTTTACGAGCAGTACTTC. Its protein product is CASSQDPAGVYEQYF.

The chain joins TRBV5-1 to TRBJ2-7, with TRBD1 identical over 7 bases. J gave up 3 bases and V 4 bases, and 13 bases lay outside the gene matches. Germline V lookup: CDR1 SGHRS, CDR2 YFSETQ. The CDR3 spans 16 residues. Here the CDR3 DNA reads TGCGCCAGCAGCCTGGACTGGGACAGAGACTTCTACGAGCAGTACTTC. It codes for CASSLDWDRDFYEQYF.

This clonotype was seen ten or more times. V and J are TRBV15 and TRBJ1-6; D gene uncertain. This CDR3 region has 17 residues. The V gene's germline CDR1 is LNHNV and CDR2 YYDKDF (reference sequence). Trimming left V 2 bases short and J 7 bases short, with 18 bases between. The DNA for the CDR3 is TGTGCCACCAGCAGACCAAGACACGGGCCCGACAATTCACCCCTCCACTTT. As protein: CATSRPRHGPDNSPLHF. Filled out from reference TRBV15 and TRBJ1-6, the complete variable domain reads DAMVIQNPRYQVTQFGKPVTLSCSQTLNHNVMYWYQQKSSQAPKLLFHYYDKDFNNEADTPDNFQSRRPNTSFCFLDIRSPGLGDTAMYLCATSRPRHGPDNSPLHFGNGTRLTVT.

This chain joins TRBV12-3 or TRBV12-4 and TRBJ1-2; D ambiguous. Deletions cut 3 bases from V and 8 bases from J, with 13 bases between. This CDR3 is built from 13 residues. The CDR3 nucleotides are TGTGCCAGCAGTTTCGGGCGGATGAGAGGCTACACCTTC. This codes for CASSFGRMRGYTF.

This clonotype was detected only a few times. The chain joins TRBV28 to TRBJ1-6; TRBD1 is a possible D gene (5 bases). This CDR3 region has 11 residues. Looked up from germline, CDR1 is MDHEN and CDR2 is SYDVKM. Trimming left V 6 bases short and J 16 bases short, with 13 bases between. In DNA form, the CDR3 reads TGTGCCAGCAGATTACAGGAATCTCTCCACTTT. It yields the protein CASRLQESLHF.

This clonotype was picked up a small number of times. V is TRBV9 and J is TRBJ1-5; a weak D match, TRBD1 (6 bases). The V gene lost 4 bases and the J gene lost 3 bases, with 11 bases spanning the gap. The CDR3 is made up of 14 amino acids. CDR1 and CDR2 (germline): SGDLS, YYNGEE. This CDR3 reads CASSPWTDNQPQHF. CDR3 coding DNA: TGTGCCAGCAGCCCTTGGACAGACAATCAGCCCCAGCATTTT.

The table lists this clonotype with a few counts. J is TRBJ1-3 and V is TRBV7-2; D call uncertain. Looked up from germline, CDR1 is SGHTA and CDR2 is FQGNSA. V gave up 5 bases and J gave up 4 bases, with 9 bases separating them. The CDR3 is made up of 13 amino acids. For the CDR3, the DNA is TGTGCCAGCAGCCAAAGGCTAGGAAACACCATATATTTT. It encodes CASSQRLGNTIYF.

In this sample, this clonotype turned up once. The gene calls are TRBV28 and TRBJ2-1; D call uncertain. The DNA end is more similar to TRBJ2-7, so the J call may be wrong. Germline CDR1 MDHEN, CDR2 SYDVKM. The CDR3 spans 15 residues. CDR3 region: CASSLPGRNPYEQYF. In DNA form, the CDR3 reads TGTGCCAGCAGTTTACCGGGTCGCAACCCCTACGAGCAGTACTTC.

This clonotype appeared a few times. The J gene is TRBJ2-3, the V gene TRBV5-1; 8 bases map to TRBD2. V shed 2 bases, J shed 4 bases, and the junction held 6 bases outside the gene matches. This CDR3 comprises 15 residues. CDR1 is SGHRS and CDR2 is YFSETQ in the germline V gene. This CDR3 reads CASSFSGKTSDTQYF. In DNA form, the CDR3 reads TGCGCCAGCAGCTTTAGCGGGAAGACGTCAGATACGCAGTATTTT.

The CDR3 sequence: CSASAALAGAEQFF. The CDR3, as DNA: TGCAGTGCTAGTGCGGCGCTAGCGGGAGCTGAGCAGTTCTTC. The chain joins TRBV20-1 to TRBJ2-1; 10 nucleotides align to TRBD2. CDR1 is DFQATT, CDR2 SNEGSKA, per germline (reference sequence). The length of the CDR3 is 14 residues. Trimming removed 3 bases from V and 9 bases from J; junction bases left unmatched: 8.

This clonotype has more than one count but fewer than ten. This chain uses TRBV12-3 or TRBV12-4 with TRBJ1-2; tentatively, D is TRBD1 (6 bases). The V end was cut by 6 bases, the J end by 7 bases, with 15 bases between. The CDR3 sequence is 13 residues long. The CDR3 nucleotides read TGTGCCAGCAGCCAGAACAGGGCATTTGGCTACACCTTC. Protein sequence: CASSQNRAFGYTF.

The chain couples TRBV7-2 to TRBJ1-1; D remains unclear. V was shortened by 7 bases and J by 6 bases, with 18 bases between the two germline ends. Germline CDR1 and CDR2: SGHTA and FQGNSA. The CDR3 spans 14 residues. CDR3 sequence: CASNPRRREAEAFF. CDR3 DNA: TGTGCCAGCAACCCTCGGCGGAGGGAAGCTGAAGCTTTCTTT.

This clonotype came up a few times. The chain carries TRBV7-2 and TRBJ2-1, with TRBD2 identical over 9 bases. The CDR3 consists of 15 residues. Germline V gene lookup returns CDR1 SGHTA and CDR2 FQGNSA. Trimming removed 5 bases from V and 2 bases from J; junction bases left unmatched: 4. This chain's CDR3 is CASSNGGRAYNEQFF. The CDR3 coding sequence is TGTGCCAGCAGCAATGGCGGGAGGGCCTACAATGAGCAGTTCTTC.

The chain uses TRBV20-1 and TRBJ2-1; no definite D call. Germline lookup yields CDR1 DFQATT and CDR2 SNEGSKA (reference sequence). V lost 2 bases and J 5 bases, leaving 13 bases between the germline ends. The CDR3 is made up of 14 amino acids. As DNA, the CDR3 is TGCAGTGCTAGAAGAAGCGAGACCAACAATGAGCAGTTCTTC. It encodes CSARRSETNNEQFF.

This clonotype was recorded a few times. The rearrangement links TRBV10-3 to TRBJ2-5; 13 bases are a match to TRBD2. The CDR3 is 16 residues long. Germline V gene sequence: CDR1 ENHRY, CDR2 SYGVKD. V lost 3 bases and J lost 5; bases outside the gene matches: 6. The DNA of the CDR3 is TGTGCCATCAGTGACCCACTAGCGGGAGGGCCTGAGACCCAGTACTTC. Protein: CAISDPLAGGPETQYF.

V is TRBV20-1 and J is TRBJ2-5; no clear D gene. Germline V CDR1 and CDR2: DFQATT, SNEGSKA (reference sequence). With 0 bases removed from V and 11 bases from J, the gap between germline ends came to 16 bases. The CDR3 is made up of 13 amino acids. CDR3 residues: CSARDPSGTEQYF. The DNA of the CDR3 is TGCAGTGCTAGAGACCCTAGTGGTACTGAGCAGTACTTC.

CDR3 nucleotide sequence: TGTGCCAGCAGCGTAGCAGGGAGCGGCAATGAGCAGTTCTTC. Translation gives CASSVAGSGNEQFF. The J gene is TRBJ2-1, the V gene TRBV9; D may correspond to TRBD1 or TRBD2 (5 bases each). This CDR3 is 14 amino acids long. Germline V gene sequence: CDR1 SGDLS, CDR2 YYNGEE. V was shortened by 0 bases and J by 6 bases, with 10 bases between the two germline ends. Supplemented by reference TRBV9 and TRBJ2-1, the full variable domain reads DSGVTQTPKHLITATGQRVTLRCSPRSGDLSVYWYQQSLDQGLQFLIQYYNGEERAKGNILERFSAQQFPDLHSELNLSSLELGDSALYFCASSVAGSGNEQFFGPGTRLTVL.

This clonotype was seen a few times. The genes are TRBV12-3 or TRBV12-4 and TRBJ2-7; D unclear. The CDR3 has 13 amino acids. Trimming pared 3 bases from V and 7 bases from J, leaving 13 bases between. CDR3 nucleotides: TGTGCCAGCAGTTTTGGCTCCTACAATGAGCAGTACTTC. Translating it yields CASSFGSYNEQYF.

In this sample, this clonotype turned up a few times. The chain has TRBV29-1 and TRBJ2-5; 10 nucleotides agree with TRBD1. The CDR3 runs 13 residues. Looked up from germline, CDR1 is SQVTM and CDR2 is ANQGSEA. The V gene end was trimmed by 6 bases and the J gene end by 5 bases; junction bases not matched to a gene: 6. DNA for the CDR3: TGCAGCGTGTGGACAGGGGGAGGGGAGACCCAGTACTTC. Translating it yields CSVWTGGGETQYF.

In the case of this clonotype: The junction and the germline gene differ at one end; a read error may be behind it. The gene calls are TRBV11-1 and TRBJ2-7; 7 bases match TRBD2. CDR1 and CDR2 from the germline V gene are SGHAT and FQDESV (reference sequence). The CDR3 has 21 amino acids. CDR3 amino acids: CASSFSRRWAAEGGSSYERYF. CDR3 bases: TGTGCCAGCAGCTTCAGCCGCAGATGGGCAGCGGAGGGCGGGAGCTCCTACGAGCGGTACTTC.

This clonotype was seen at least ten times. The chain employs TRBV7-9 and TRBJ2-3; 10 nucleotides line up with TRBD1. Germline V gene data show CDR1 as SEHNR and CDR2 as FQNEAQ (reference sequence). CDR3 length: 17 residues. V gave up 0 bases and J gave up 2 bases; unmatched junction bases: 5. The CDR3 nucleotides are TGTGCCAGCAGCTTAGCTGACAGGGGGCTTGACACAGATACGCAGTATTTT. Translating it yields CASSLADRGLDTDTQYF.

The rearrangement uses TRBV2 and TRBJ2-3, with D possibly TRBD2 on 6 matching bases. This CDR3 is 11 amino acids long. Germline CDR1 is SNHLY and CDR2 is FYNNEI. V gave up 8 bases and J gave up 5 bases, with 8 bases separating them. CDR3 DNA sequence: TGTGCCAGCCTAGCGAGAGATACGCAGTATTTT. Protein sequence: CASLARDTQYF.

The V and J genes are TRBV12-3 or TRBV12-4 and TRBJ1-1; TRBD1 matches 9 bases. The CDR3 is 18 amino acids. With 5 bases clipped from V and 2 bases from J, the junction kept 15 bases outside the gene matches. The CDR3 loop is CASSPGQGPSYINTEAFF. The CDR3, as DNA: TGTGCCAGCAGTCCCGGACAGGGGCCTTCATATATAAACACTGAAGCTTTCTTT.

The chain carries TRBV3-1 and TRBJ2-7, with TRBD1 as a possible D gene (6 bases). CDR3 length equals 13 residues. V was cut by 3 bases and J by 6 bases, with 12 bases left in between. Per germline, CDR1 LGHDT and CDR2 YNNKEL (reference sequence). The CDR3 DNA reads as TGTGCCAGCAGCCAGGGGGCCGAAGTCGAGCAGTACTTC. Protein: CASSQGAEVEQYF.